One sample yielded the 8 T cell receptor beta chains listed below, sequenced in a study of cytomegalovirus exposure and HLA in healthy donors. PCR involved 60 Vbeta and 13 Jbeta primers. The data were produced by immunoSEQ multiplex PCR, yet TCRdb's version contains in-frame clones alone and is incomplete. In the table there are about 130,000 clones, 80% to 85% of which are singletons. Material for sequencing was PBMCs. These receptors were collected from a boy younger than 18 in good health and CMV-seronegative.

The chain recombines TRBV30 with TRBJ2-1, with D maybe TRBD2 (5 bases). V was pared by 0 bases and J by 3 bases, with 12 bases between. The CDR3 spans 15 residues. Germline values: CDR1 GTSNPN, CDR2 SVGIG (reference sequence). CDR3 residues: CAWSVQGRDYNEQFF. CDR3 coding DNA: TGTGCCTGGAGTGTACAAGGGAGAGACTACAATGAGCAGTTCTTC.

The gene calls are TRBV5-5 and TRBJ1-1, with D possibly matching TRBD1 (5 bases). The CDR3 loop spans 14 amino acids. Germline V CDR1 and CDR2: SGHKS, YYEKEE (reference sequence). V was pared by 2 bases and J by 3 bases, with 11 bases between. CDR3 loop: CASSFAGPDTEAFF. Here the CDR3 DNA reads TGTGCCAGCAGCTTCGCGGGGCCGGACACTGAAGCTTTCTTT.

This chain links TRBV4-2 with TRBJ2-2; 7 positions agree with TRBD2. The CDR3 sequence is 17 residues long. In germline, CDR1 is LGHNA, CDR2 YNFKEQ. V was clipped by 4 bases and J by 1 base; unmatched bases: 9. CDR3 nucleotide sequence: TGTGCCAGCAGCCCCCGGGGTAGCGGGCAGAACACCGGGGAGCTGTTTTTT. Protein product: CASSPRGSGQNTGELFF.

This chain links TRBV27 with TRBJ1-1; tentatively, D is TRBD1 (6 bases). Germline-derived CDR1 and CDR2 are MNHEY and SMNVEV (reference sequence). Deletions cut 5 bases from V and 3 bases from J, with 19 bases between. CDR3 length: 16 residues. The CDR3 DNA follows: TGTGCCAGCAGTCAACTTCGACAGGCCGGGCACACTGAAGCTTTCTTT. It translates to CASSQLRQAGHTEAFF.

DNA for the CDR3: TGTGCCTGGAGTGTAGTGGGGGGGACTGAAGCTTTCTTT. As protein: CAWSVVGGTEAFF. The genes are TRBV30 and TRBJ1-1, with D possibly TRBD1 on 5 matching bases. The CDR3 spans 13 residues. Deletions cut 0 bases from V and 5 bases from J, with 10 bases between. Looked up from germline, CDR1 is GTSNPN and CDR2 is SVGIG (reference sequence).

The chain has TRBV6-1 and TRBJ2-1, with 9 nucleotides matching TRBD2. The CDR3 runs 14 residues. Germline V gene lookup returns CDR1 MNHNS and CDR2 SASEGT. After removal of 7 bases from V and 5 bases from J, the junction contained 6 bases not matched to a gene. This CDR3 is CASTEGLAHNEQFF. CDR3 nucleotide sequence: TGTGCCAGCACGGAGGGACTAGCCCACAATGAGCAGTTCTTC.

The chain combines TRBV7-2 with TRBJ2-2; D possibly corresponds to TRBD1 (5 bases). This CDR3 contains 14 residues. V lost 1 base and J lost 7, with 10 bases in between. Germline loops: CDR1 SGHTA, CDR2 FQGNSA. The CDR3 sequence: CASSLDNQGGELFF. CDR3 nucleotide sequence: TGTGCCAGCAGCTTAGACAACCAGGGCGGGGAGCTGTTTTTT.

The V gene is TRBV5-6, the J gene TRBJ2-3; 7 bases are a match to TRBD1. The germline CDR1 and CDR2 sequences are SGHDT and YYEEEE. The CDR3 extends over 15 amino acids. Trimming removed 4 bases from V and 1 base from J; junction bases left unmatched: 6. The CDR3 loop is CASSHRDRGTDTQYF. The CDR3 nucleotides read TGTGCCAGCAGCCACCGAGACAGGGGCACAGATACGCAGTATTTT.